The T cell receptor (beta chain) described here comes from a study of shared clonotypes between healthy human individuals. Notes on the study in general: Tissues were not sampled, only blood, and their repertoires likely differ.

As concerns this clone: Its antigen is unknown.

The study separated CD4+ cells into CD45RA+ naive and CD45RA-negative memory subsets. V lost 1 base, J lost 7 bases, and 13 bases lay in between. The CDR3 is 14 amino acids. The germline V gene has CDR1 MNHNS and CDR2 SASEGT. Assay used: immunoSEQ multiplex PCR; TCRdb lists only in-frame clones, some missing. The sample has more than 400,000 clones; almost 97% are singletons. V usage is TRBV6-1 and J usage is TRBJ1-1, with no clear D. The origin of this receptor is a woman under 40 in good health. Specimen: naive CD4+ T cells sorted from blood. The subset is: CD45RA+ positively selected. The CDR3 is CASSEGLGIGEAFF. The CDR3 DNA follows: TGTGCCAGCAGTGAAGGGTTGGGGATAGGTGAAGCTTTCTTT.